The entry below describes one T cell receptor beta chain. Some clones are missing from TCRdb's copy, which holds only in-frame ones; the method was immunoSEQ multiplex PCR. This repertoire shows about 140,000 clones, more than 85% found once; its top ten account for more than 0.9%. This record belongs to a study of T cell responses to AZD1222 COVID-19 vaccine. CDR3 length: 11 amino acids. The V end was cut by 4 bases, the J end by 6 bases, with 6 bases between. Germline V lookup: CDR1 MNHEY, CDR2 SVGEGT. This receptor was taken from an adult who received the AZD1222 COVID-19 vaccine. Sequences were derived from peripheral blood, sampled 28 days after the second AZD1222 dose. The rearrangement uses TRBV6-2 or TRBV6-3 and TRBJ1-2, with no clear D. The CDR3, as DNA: TGTGCCAGCAGTTTTCCTCATGGCTACACCTTC. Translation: CASSFPHGYTF.